This T cell receptor (beta chain) was obtained from a study of T-cell reconstitution after alpha-beta-depleted transplantation in children. Study observations and caveats: In some patients, recipient T cells and intrathymic progenitors surviving conditioning explained high day-60 diversity. Reported findings indicate that, about two months after transplant, alpha-beta T cells came from several hundred expanded clones, which were derived from non-depleted graft cells. Newly made T cells mostly supplied T-cell counts and diversity one year after transplant.

The CDR3 spans 17 residues. The germline gives CDR1 SGHDT, CDR2 YYEEEE. V trimming: 3 bases; J trimming: 2 bases; junction bases outside the gene matches: 12. Preparing the TCRbeta library involved the use of unique molecular identifiers. TCRdb reanalysed the PCR reads using MiXCR and keeps one entry per CDR3 protein. The sample consists of about 300,000 distinct CDR3 sequences, around 7.1% of them appearing once. This clonotype was found many times. What it binds is not known. V and J are TRBV5-6 and TRBJ2-7; 9 bases fit TRBD2. The sequence was collected from a female patient between 2 and 15 years old who had a stem cell transplant for Fanconi anemia, so the T cells may come from the graft donor. Sequencing was performed on peripheral blood, taken 360 days after TCRalphabeta/CD19-depleted stem cell transplant. CDR3 sequence reads: CASSSFGGSGGPYEQYV. The CDR3, as DNA: TGTGCCAGCAGCTCCTTCGGTGGAAGCGGGGGGCCCTACGAGCAGTACGTC.